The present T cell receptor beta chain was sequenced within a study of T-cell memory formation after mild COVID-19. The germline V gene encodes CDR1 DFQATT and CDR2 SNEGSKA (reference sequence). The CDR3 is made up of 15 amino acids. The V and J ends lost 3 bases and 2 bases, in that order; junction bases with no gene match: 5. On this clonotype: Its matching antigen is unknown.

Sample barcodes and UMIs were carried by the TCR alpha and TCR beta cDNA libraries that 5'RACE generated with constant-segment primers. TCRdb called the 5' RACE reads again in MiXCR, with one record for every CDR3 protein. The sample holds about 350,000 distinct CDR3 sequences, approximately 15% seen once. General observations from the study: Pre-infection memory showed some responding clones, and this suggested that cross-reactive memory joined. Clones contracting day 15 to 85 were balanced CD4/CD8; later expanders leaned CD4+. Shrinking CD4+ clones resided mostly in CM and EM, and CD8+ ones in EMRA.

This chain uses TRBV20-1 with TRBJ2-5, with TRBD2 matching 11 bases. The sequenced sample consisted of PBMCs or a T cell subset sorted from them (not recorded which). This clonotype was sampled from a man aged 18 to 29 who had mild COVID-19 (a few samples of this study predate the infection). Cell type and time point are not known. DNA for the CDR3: TGCAGTGCTAGGGCGCTAGCGGGGGGTCAAGAGACCCAGTACTTC. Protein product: CSARALAGGQETQYF.